This is a list of T cell receptor beta chains from one sample in a study of blood T cell repertoires in COVID-19. Some clones are missing from TCRdb's copy, which holds only in-frame ones; the method was immunoSEQ multiplex PCR. The table has nearly 200,000 clones, approximately 87% seen once. The sequencing input was peripheral blood. The receptors here all came from a woman aged 70-85 years with acute or convalescent COVID-19. CDR3s include the opening cysteine and the closing phenylalanine or tryptophan. A D gene is named only where the DNA matches it firmly. Clone size, where shown, is once, few, many, or a class for clones that have expanded.

-,TRBV11-2,TRBJ2-5,TRBD2,TGTGCCAGCAGTCGCGGACTAGCGGGGGCCCAAGAGACCCAGTACTTC,CASSRGLAGAQETQYF
-,TRBV7-2,TRBJ2-1,-,TGTGCCAGCAGCGCGGGAAGACAGACTTACAATGAGCAGTTCTTC,CASSAGRQTYNEQFF
few,TRBV6-4,TRBJ1-5,-,TGTGCCAGCAGTGCCCCGGCCCTAGGGAGTCAGCCCCAGCATTTT,CASSAPALGSQPQHF
once,TRBV9,TRBJ1-2,TRBD1,TGTGCCAGCAGCGTAGATCAGGGGGGATCCTATGGCTACACCTTC,CASSVDQGGSYGYTF
once,TRBV3-1/TRBV3-2,TRBJ1-5,-,TGTGCCAGCAGCCAAGCGGGTAGGAATCAGCCCCAGCATTTT,CASSQAGRNQPQHF
-,TRBV3-1/TRBV3-2,TRBJ2-7,-,TGTGCCAGCAGCCAAGGCCTCGGGGTTACCTACGAGCAGTACTTC,CASSQGLGVTYEQYF
-,TRBV5-5,TRBJ2-3,TRBD1,TGTGCCAGCAGCTCCGGGACAGGGGGCGGCACAGATACGCAGTATTTT,CASSSGTGGGTDTQYF
-,TRBV21-1,TRBJ1-3,-,TGTGCCAGCAGCAAGGCCGAAAGGGGCGCCGCTGGAAACACCATATATTTT,CASSKAERGAAGNTIYF
-,TRBV6-4,TRBJ2-2,-,TGTGCCAGCTCTGGGCAGGGGTCCGGGGAGCTGTTTTTT,CASSGQGSGELFF
-,TRBV3-1/TRBV3-2,TRBJ2-1,-,TGTGCCAGCAGCCAAGTGGCAGGAGAGCAGTTCTTC,CASSQVAGEQFF
-,TRBV7-2,TRBJ1-1,-,TGTGCCAGCAGCTTAGGCCTATGGGAAGCTTTCTTT,CASSLGLWEAFF
-,TRBV27,TRBJ2-3,-,TGTGCCAGCAGTTTATCGACGGGGGGCACAGATACGCAGTATTTT,CASSLSTGGTDTQYF
-,TRBV11-1,TRBJ2-3,TRBD1,TGTGCCAGCAGCTCATGGACAGGACAGACAGATACGCAGTATTTT,CASSSWTGQTDTQYF
-,TRBV6-5,TRBJ1-1,-,TGTGCCAGCAGTTACGGGGGGACTGAAGCTTTCTTT,CASSYGGTEAFF
-,TRBV19,TRBJ1-5,-,TGTGCCAGTAGTATCGACTTTTCTCAGCCCCAGCATTTT,CASSIDFSQPQHF
-,TRBV6-5,TRBJ2-7,-,TGTGCCAGCTCCCCTAGAGCTCAGGGGTACGAGCAGTACTTC,CASSPRAQGYEQYF
-,TRBV7-8,TRBJ2-2,TRBD1,TGTGCCAGCAGATTACAGGGGGCGGGAACCGGGGAGCTGTTTTTT,CASRLQGAGTGELFF
-,TRBV19,TRBJ1-2,TRBD1,TGTGCCAGTCTCAAAGGACAGGGGGCGCAGATCTATGGCTACACCTTC,CASLKGQGAQIYGYTF
-,TRBV7-9,TRBJ1-2,-,TGTGCCAGCAGTAATTTAAAGCAGGGAATTGATGGCTACACCTTC,CASSNLKQGIDGYTF
-,TRBV7-9,TRBJ2-7,-,TGTGCCAGCAGCTTAGTCAGAACCTACGAGCAGTACTTC,CASSLVRTYEQYF
-,TRBV24-1,TRBJ2-2,TRBD1,TGTGCCACCAGTGAACAGGGGGCGCATAACACCGGGGAGCTGTTTTTT,CATSEQGAHNTGELFF
-,TRBV7-9,TRBJ2-1,-,TGTGCCAGCAGCTTAGGAGGGCTTGAGCAGTTCTTC,CASSLGGLEQFF
few,TRBV7-2,TRBJ1-2,-,TGTGCCAGCAGCTTGGGCCCACAAACTTATGGCTACACCTTC,CASSLGPQTYGYTF
once,TRBV29-1,TRBJ2-1,-,TGCAGCGTTGCCCAGGACTTTTGGAATGAGCAGTTCTTC,CSVAQDFWNEQFF
-,TRBV25-1,TRBJ2-6,TRBD1,TGTGCCAGCAGTAATACAGGGGGCTCTGGGGCCAACGTCCTGACTTTC,CASSNTGGSGANVLTF
once,TRBV7-3,TRBJ2-5,-,TGTGCCAGCAGCCCCTCAGGGGGGAGCGGGGAGACCCAGTACTTC,CASSPSGGSGETQYF
-,TRBV4-2,TRBJ1-5,-,TGTGCCAGCAGCCAAGAAAAGGGGGATAGCAATCAGCCCCAGCATTTT,CASSQEKGDSNQPQHF
-,TRBV7-8,TRBJ2-3,-,TGTGCCAGCAGCCCCTTCACCAGAACCCCCGATTTT,CASSPFTRTPDF
-,TRBV5-6,TRBJ2-7,TRBD2,TGTGCCAGCACCTTCAGCGGGGGGTATATCTACGAGCAGTACTTC,CASTFSGGYIYEQYF
once,TRBV27,TRBJ1-4,-,TGTGCCAGCAGTCGTGGGCCTCCCGCGACTAATGAAAAACTGTTTTTT,CASSRGPPATNEKLFF
-,TRBV18,TRBJ1-1,-,TGTGCCAGCTCACCAAGAGGTCACACTGAAGCTTTCTTT,CASSPRGHTEAFF
-,TRBV18,TRBJ2-1,TRBD2,TGTGCCAGCTCACCTTCTAGCGGGAGGACCTACAATGAGCAGTTCTTC,CASSPSSGRTYNEQFF
-,TRBV27,TRBJ2-1,-,TGTGCCACCAAGGGGGTCAGCTCCTACAATGAGCAGTTCTTC,CATKGVSSYNEQFF
-,TRBV9,TRBJ2-2,TRBD2,TGTGCCAGCAGCCCCAGGACTAGCGGGTATACGACGGGCGCCGGGGAGCTGTTTTTT,CASSPRTSGYTTGAGELFF
-,TRBV2,TRBJ1-2,TRBD1,TGTGCCAGCAGTGAAGAGACAGGGGTATATGGCTACACCTTC,CASSEETGVYGYTF
-,TRBV2,TRBJ2-3,TRBD1,TGTGCCAGCAGTAAAGACAGGGGGCGAGGCACAGATACGCAGTATTTT,CASSKDRGRGTDTQYF
-,TRBV7-6,TRBJ1-6,TRBD1,TGTGCCAGCAGCTTGGGACAGGGAGCAGGTTCACCCCTCCACTTT,CASSLGQGAGSPLHF
-,TRBV28,TRBJ1-1,-,TGTGCCAGCAGTCTCTCGGGAGGGCGCGACACTGAAGCTTTCTTT,CASSLSGGRDTEAFF
-,TRBV9,TRBJ1-2,-,TGTGCCAGCAGCGTAGGAAGGGGGAACAACTATGGCTACACCTTC,CASSVGRGNNYGYTF
-,TRBV27,TRBJ1-5,TRBD1,TGTGCCAGCAAGCGTTCTATGGGGACAGGTGAGGGTCAGCCCCAGCATTTT,CASKRSMGTGEGQPQHF
-,TRBV28,TRBJ2-1,-,TGTGCCAGCTCCCCCAAGCCCTACAATGAGCAGTTCTTC,CASSPKPYNEQFF
-,TRBV11-2,TRBJ2-2,-,TGTGCCAGCAGCTTATCTTTCGGGGAGCTGTTTTTT,CASSLSFGELFF
-,TRBV12-5,TRBJ1-2,-,TGTGCTAGTGGTTTGGAAGGACAGTATGGCTACACCTTC,CASGLEGQYGYTF
-,TRBV5-1,TRBJ1-1,-,TGCGCCAGTAGCAAGGACCGCGGGGGAACTGAAGCTTTCTTT,CASSKDRGGTEAFF
-,TRBV21-1,TRBJ2-5,-,TGTGCCAGAACCGAAGAACAGGAGCTTAAGTACCAAGAGACCCAGTACTTC,CARTEEQELKYQETQYF
-,TRBV7-6,TRBJ1-1,-,TGTGCCAGCAGCTTAGAACCTAGAGGCACGGGGAACACTGAAGCTTTCTTT,CASSLEPRGTGNTEAFF
-,TRBV18,TRBJ2-3,TRBD2,TGTGCCAGCTCAGGGGGACTAGCGGCTAGCACAGATACGCAGTATTTT,CASSGGLAASTDTQYF
-,TRBV12-3/TRBV12-4,TRBJ1-3,-,TGTGCCAGCAGTCCCTCCTCTGGAAACACCATATATTTT,CASSPSSGNTIYF
-,TRBV28,TRBJ2-7,-,TGTGCCAGCAGTTTAGGAGGACTGCTGGTGCCTTTCGAGCAGTACTTC,CASSLGGLLVPFEQYF
-,TRBV28,TRBJ2-3,TRBD2,TGTGCCAGCAGTGACCTTATCGGGACTAGCGGGAGTTCGCAGTATTTT,CASSDLIGTSGSSQYF
-,TRBV28,TRBJ2-3,TRBD1,TGTGCCAGCAGTTTGGACAGGCCTGACACAGATACGCAGTATTTT,CASSLDRPDTDTQYF
few,TRBV12-3/TRBV12-4,TRBJ2-7,-,TGTGCCAGCAGTTTCCCAGGCCTCTACGAGCAGTACTTC,CASSFPGLYEQYF
-,TRBV7-8,TRBJ2-1,-,TGTGCCAGCAGCTTTCGTCCGGACAATGAGCAGTTCTTC,CASSFRPDNEQFF
once,TRBV7-9,TRBJ1-1,-,TGTGCCAGCACCCAAGGAGGGGGCACTGAAGCTTTCTTT,CASTQGGGTEAFF
-,TRBV10-3,TRBJ2-3,-,TGTGCCATCAGGGGCGGACTCTCACCCAGTGATACGCAGTATTTT,CAIRGGLSPSDTQYF
-,TRBV12-3/TRBV12-4,TRBJ1-4,TRBD1,TGTGCCAGCACCATGGGACAGGAAAAACTGTTTTTT,CASTMGQEKLFF